What follows are 32 T cell receptor beta chains derived from one specimen sequenced in a study of blood T cell repertoires in COVID-19. Libraries were prepared by immunoSEQ multiplex PCR; TCRdb keeps only in-frame clonotypes and omits some of them. The data contain tens of thousands of clones, nearly 80% of them singletons. The material sequenced was peripheral blood. All receptors derive from a human donor in a cohort sampled during active COVID-19.

The chain carries TRBV2 and TRBJ1-1, with D unresolved. The CDR3 length is 11 residues. The germline V gene encodes CDR1 SNHLY and CDR2 FYNNEI. Between the trimmed V and J ends, which lost 7 bases and 0 bases, there was a span of 3 bases. The CDR3 region has the DNA TGTGCCAGCACTATGAACACTGAAGCTTTCTTT. Amino acid sequence: CASTMNTEAFF. The full variable domain, its missing parts supplied by reference TRBV2 and TRBJ1-1, is EPEVTQTPSHQVTQMGQEVILRCVPISNHLYFYWYRQILGQKVEFLVSFYNNEISEKSEIFDDQFSVERPDGSNFTLKIRSTKLEDSAMYFCASTMNTEAFFGQGTRLTVV.

V usage is TRBV19 and J usage is TRBJ2-6, with D maybe TRBD1 (7 bases). Germline V CDR1 and CDR2: LNHDA, SQIVND (reference sequence). V lost 9 bases and J lost 0, with 18 bases in between. CDR3 size: 17 residues. CDR3 nucleotides: TGTGCCAGCCTTCAGGGGGGACCGGTCTCTGGGGCCAACGTCCTGACTTTC. Protein: CASLQGGPVSGANVLTF.

The J gene is TRBJ2-1, the V gene TRBV18; perhaps TRBD1 as D (6 bases). This CDR3 region has 14 residues. Trimming removed 3 bases from V and 4 bases from J, with 10 bases in between. Per germline, CDR1 KGHSH and CDR2 LQKENI. The CDR3 nucleotides are TGTGCCAGCTCACCCGGGGACATGTACAATGAGCAGTTCTTC. Its translation: CASSPGDMYNEQFF.

The chain links TRBV29-1 to TRBJ2-7; D may be TRBD2 (6 bases). Trimming took off 5 bases at V and 2 bases at J, with 13 bases between the two ends. Looked up from germline, CDR1 is SQVTM and CDR2 is ANQGSEA. This CDR3 has 13 amino acids. CDR3 region: CSVCETSAYEQYF. CDR3 DNA sequence: TGCAGCGTTTGCGAGACTAGTGCCTACGAGCAGTACTTC.

The genes are TRBV5-1 and TRBJ2-2, with 14 bases fitting TRBD2. V was pared by 3 bases and J by 1 base, with 2 bases of the junction left unmatched. From germline, CDR1 is SGHRS and CDR2 YFSETQ. This CDR3 is built from 17 residues. In DNA form, the CDR3 reads TGCGCCAGCAGCTCCGGACTAGCGGGGGGGAACACCGGGGAGCTGTTTTTT. It translates to CASSSGLAGGNTGELFF.

The J gene is TRBJ1-1, the V gene TRBV19; 7 nucleotides align to TRBD1. Germline CDR1 and CDR2: LNHDA and SQIVND (reference sequence). CDR3 size: 15 residues. Losses at the gene ends were 6 bases for V and 0 bases for J; bases not matched to a gene: 7. In DNA form, the CDR3 reads TGTGCCAGTAGCAAGGGGGGACAGCTGAACACTGAAGCTTTCTTT. Encoded protein: CASSKGGQLNTEAFF.

This clone showed up just once. The genes are TRBV7-3 and TRBJ1-1; no clear D gene. Looked up from germline, CDR1 is SGHTA and CDR2 is FQGTGA. V was shortened by 0 bases and J by 7 bases, with 12 bases between the two germline ends. The CDR3 length is 14 residues. The CDR3 loop is CASSLTPGDDEAFF. CDR3 in DNA: TGTGCCAGCAGCTTAACTCCGGGTGATGATGAAGCTTTCTTT. Combining the CDR3 with reference TRBV7-3 and TRBJ1-1 gives the whole variable domain GAGVSQTPSNKVTEKGKYVELRCDPISGHTALYWYRQSLGQGPEFLIYFQGTGAADDSGLPNDRFFAVRPEGSVSTLKIQRTERGDSAVYLCASSLTPGDDEAFFGQGTRLTVV.

J is TRBJ2-7 and V is TRBV6-5; 7 nucleotides agree with TRBD2. Germline values: CDR1 MNHEY, CDR2 SVGAGI. V shed 7 bases and J 2 bases; nucleotides not matched to a gene: 11. The CDR3 has 15 amino acids. The DNA for the CDR3 is TGTGCCAGCACCACCCGGGGAGGGGAAACCTACGAGCAGTACTTC. Protein sequence: CASTTRGGETYEQYF.

The chain recombines TRBV10-3 with TRBJ2-5; 12 positions match TRBD2. This CDR3 contains 17 residues. The V segment lost 4 bases and the J segment 2 bases; nucleotides outside the gene matches: 8. Germline-derived CDR1 and CDR2 are ENHRY and SYGVKD. CDR3 amino acids: CAISALAGGLGQETQYF. The CDR3 nucleotides are TGTGCCATCAGTGCCCTAGCGGGGGGGCTGGGACAAGAGACCCAGTACTTC.

V gene TRBV7-2 combines with J gene TRBJ2-1; D not resolved. Germline loops: CDR1 SGHTA, CDR2 FQGNSA. Trimming cost V 7 bases and J 4 bases, with 8 bases left between them. This CDR3 has 12 residues. The chain's CDR3 is CASKGGYNEQFF. In DNA form, the CDR3 reads TGTGCCAGCAAAGGCGGATACAATGAGCAGTTCTTC.

The rearrangement uses TRBV2 and TRBJ2-2; 8 bases map to TRBD2. The CDR3 spans 16 residues. Germline assignment: CDR1 SNHLY and CDR2 FYNNEI. With V trimmed by 6 bases and J by 7 bases, 13 bases remained unmatched. The CDR3 region is CASSPGGAPKVGELFF. CDR3 nucleotide sequence: TGTGCCAGCAGCCCCGGGGGGGCCCCGAAAGTCGGGGAGCTGTTTTTT.

V is TRBV19 and J is TRBJ2-6; D unclear. From germline, CDR1 is LNHDA and CDR2 SQIVND (reference sequence). The CDR3 sequence is 18 residues long. V was pared by 5 bases and J by 5 bases, with 22 bases between. CDR3 in amino acids: CASSGVKTNQSRANVLTF. The CDR3 DNA follows: TGTGCCAGTAGTGGTGTTAAGACAAATCAAAGTCGGGCCAACGTCCTGACTTTC.

Here the CDR3 DNA reads TGCGCCAGCAGCTTGGTAGCCGGCACAGATACGCAGTATTTT. Translating gives CASSLVAGTDTQYF. The chain carries TRBV5-1 and TRBJ2-3, with no clear D. This CDR3 comprises 14 residues. CDR1 SGHRS and CDR2 YFSETQ come from the germline V gene. V dropped 0 bases and J dropped 1 base, with 6 bases sitting between them. The full variable domain, in which reference TRBV5-1 and TRBJ2-3 provide the parts outside the CDR3, is KAGVTQTPRYLIKTRGQQVTLSCSPISGHRSVSWYQQTPGQGLQFLFEYFSETQRNKGNFPGRFSGRQFSNSRSEMNVSTLELGDSALYLCASSLVAGTDTQYFGPGTRLTVL.

J is TRBJ2-1 and V is TRBV19, with D maybe TRBD2 (6 bases). The germline V gene encodes CDR1 LNHDA and CDR2 SQIVND (reference sequence). V dropped 7 bases and J dropped 4 bases, with 20 bases sitting between them. This CDR3 spans 16 amino acids. Here the CDR3 reads CASTYTPSERYNEQFF. The CDR3 DNA reads TGTGCCAGTACCTATACCCCTAGCGAGAGATACAATGAGCAGTTCTTC.

The V call is TRBV7-9, the J call TRBJ2-5; a weak D match, TRBD2 (6 bases). Germline loops: CDR1 SEHNR, CDR2 FQNEAQ (reference sequence). V was pared by 1 base and J by 2 bases, with 14 bases between. The CDR3 extends over 16 amino acids. As DNA, the CDR3 is TGTGCCAGCAGCTTAGGTCGGGGACTCCAACAAGAGACCCAGTACTTC. Translated, it gives CASSLGRGLQQETQYF.

The sample holds a few counts of this clone. DNA of the CDR3: TGTGCCAGCAGTGAAGGGGACAGGGTGCGGGCTGAAGCTTTCTTT. It encodes CASSEGDRVRAEAFF. This chain links TRBV6-1 with TRBJ1-1, with 9 bases lining up with TRBD1. The V gene's germline CDR1 is MNHNS and CDR2 SASEGT. This CDR3 has 15 amino acids. With 1 base clipped from V and 6 bases from J, the junction kept 6 bases outside the gene matches.

The CDR3 DNA is TGTGCCAGCAGTCACACCGACAGGGGGCATGGCTACACCTTC. It yields the protein CASSHTDRGHGYTF. J is TRBJ1-2 and V is TRBV6-6; 10 bases match TRBD1. After removal of 5 bases from V and 6 bases from J, the junction contained 6 bases not matched to a gene. Looked up from germline, CDR1 is MNHNY and CDR2 is SVGAGI (reference sequence). This CDR3 comprises 14 residues.

V and J are TRBV15 and TRBJ2-5; tentative D call: TRBD1 (6 bases). Germline V gene sequence: CDR1 LNHNV, CDR2 YYDKDF (reference sequence). CDR3 size: 16 residues. V was clipped by 2 bases and J by 5 bases, with 18 bases between them. The CDR3 region is CATSRSLLQGGETQYF. The CDR3 region has the DNA TGTGCCACCAGCAGATCCCTCTTACAGGGTGGCGAGACCCAGTACTTC.

This clone showed up just a few times. The V gene is TRBV27, the J gene TRBJ1-5; D is possibly TRBD1 (6 bases). The CDR3 runs 17 residues. Between the trimmed V and J ends, which lost 3 bases and 4 bases, there was a span of 19 bases. Germline assignment: CDR1 MNHEY and CDR2 SMNVEV (reference sequence). This chain's CDR3 is CASSLRGWRTPNQPQHF. CDR3 in DNA: TGTGCCAGCAGTTTGAGGGGGTGGCGGACACCTAATCAGCCCCAGCATTTT.

The V and J genes are TRBV29-1 and TRBJ2-6, with D maybe TRBD2 (5 bases). CDR1 and CDR2 from the germline V gene are SQVTM and ANQGSEA. The V gene lost 5 bases and the J gene lost 4 bases, with 9 bases spanning the gap. The length of the CDR3 is 13 residues. Here the CDR3 reads CSVLALGANVLTF. In DNA form, the CDR3 reads TGCAGCGTTCTAGCTTTAGGGGCCAACGTCCTGACTTTC.

The chain is built from TRBV19 and TRBJ1-6; 10 bases are shared with TRBD1. Germline lookup yields CDR1 LNHDA and CDR2 SQIVND (reference sequence). Losses at the gene ends were 7 bases for V and 10 bases for J; bases not matched to a gene: 7. The CDR3 spans 14 residues. CDR3 sequence (DNA): TGTGCCAGTACTCTTCGGACAGGGGGATCACCCCTCCACTTT. Its translation: CASTLRTGGSPLHF.

This chain joins TRBV11-2 and TRBJ1-5, with D tentatively TRBD1 (5 bases). Germline CDR1 reads SGHAT; CDR2 reads FQNNGV. V lost 1 base and J 3 bases, leaving 10 bases between the germline ends. The CDR3 totals 15 residues. This chain's CDR3 is CASSLGGGINQPQHF. CDR3 sequence (DNA): TGTGCCAGCAGCTTAGGTGGGGGGATCAATCAGCCCCAGCATTTT.

This clone was counted once. The rearrangement links TRBV30 to TRBJ1-1; D uncertain. Germline V gene lookup returns CDR1 GTSNPN and CDR2 SVGIG (reference sequence). The CDR3 is made up of 13 amino acids. Between the trimmed V and J ends, which lost 6 bases and 3 bases, there was a span of 14 bases. The CDR3 sequence is CACEREMDTEAFF. The DNA of the CDR3 is TGTGCCTGTGAGAGGGAGATGGACACTGAAGCTTTCTTT.

This clone is medium-sized within its sample. The V and J genes are TRBV4-1 and TRBJ2-1; D unclear. CDR3 length: 12 residues. V was trimmed by 4 bases and J by 4 bases, leaving 5 bases between them. Germline CDR1 MGHRA, CDR2 YSYEKL. Written as DNA, the CDR3 is TGCGCCAGCAGCCCCACATACAATGAGCAGTTCTTC. The encoded protein is CASSPTYNEQFF.

In this sample, this clone turned up once. The chain recombines TRBV5-8 with TRBJ2-3; 8 bases match TRBD1. With V trimmed by 4 bases and J by 0 bases, 1 base remained unmatched. The CDR3 loop spans 14 amino acids. Per the germline V gene, CDR1 is SGHTS and CDR2 is YDEGEE. CDR3 loop: CASSRDRSTDTQYF. CDR3 sequence (DNA): TGTGCCAGCAGCCGGGACAGGAGCACAGATACGCAGTATTTT.

This clone came up a few times. J is TRBJ2-7 and V is TRBV27; 7 bases are a match to TRBD2. This CDR3 spans 15 amino acids. Looked up from germline, CDR1 is MNHEY and CDR2 is SMNVEV (reference sequence). V trimming: 3 bases; J trimming: 4 bases; junction bases outside the gene matches: 9. For the CDR3, the DNA is TGTGCCAGCAGTTTTAGAGGGAGGGGTCTTTACGAGCAGTACGTC. Its translation: CASSFRGRGLYEQYV.

The V call is TRBV7-3, the J call TRBJ1-6; D remains unclear. CDR3 length: 13 amino acids. Germline V lookup: CDR1 SGHTA, CDR2 FQGTGA. Trimming removed 3 bases from V and 8 bases from J, with 8 bases in between. The CDR3, as DNA: TGTGCCAGCAGCTTCAACGCGGATTCACCCCTCCACTTT. It is translated as CASSFNADSPLHF.

This clone was seen just once. This chain's CDR3 is CASSVVGSALHF. CDR3 nucleotide sequence: TGTGCCAGCAGCGTAGTCGGGAGCGCCCTCCACTTT. This chain uses TRBV9 with TRBJ1-6; D gene unclear. Trimming shortened V by 0 bases and J by 14 bases, and 9 bases separated the two germline ends. Germline-derived CDR1 and CDR2 are SGDLS and YYNGEE. The CDR3 sequence is 12 residues long.

The chain recombines TRBV7-2 with TRBJ1-2, with a weak D call TRBD1 (6 bases). The V end lost 1 base, the J end lost 3 bases, and 15 bases lay between the germline ends. The CDR3 has 16 amino acids. Germline V lookup: CDR1 SGHTA, CDR2 FQGNSA. The CDR3 nucleotides are TGTGCCAGCAGCTTAGAGGGCCGGGGGGGCCACTATGGCTACACCTTC. Encoded protein: CASSLEGRGGHYGYTF.

The rearrangement links TRBV5-6 to TRBJ1-1, with D unresolved. V lost 1 base and J lost 3, with 10 bases in between. CDR1 is SGHDT, CDR2 YYEEEE, per germline. This CDR3 has 14 amino acids. The CDR3 sequence is CASSLTGYYTEAFF. As DNA, the CDR3 is TGTGCCAGCAGCTTGACGGGGTACTACACTGAAGCTTTCTTT.

CDR3 nucleotide sequence: TGTGCCAGCAGCCTGATGGCCGGGACAGGAGAAATCGGGGAGCTGTTTTTT. Its protein is CASSLMAGTGEIGELFF. The genes are TRBV3-1 (or the pseudogene TRBV3-2) and TRBJ2-2; TRBD1 agrees at 8 bases. The CDR3 covers 17 residues. J lost 7 bases, V lost 4 bases, and 14 bases had no gene match. Germline CDR1 and CDR2: LGHDT and YNNKEL (reference sequence).

The rearrangement links TRBV3-1 (or the pseudogene TRBV3-2) to TRBJ2-7; possible D gene TRBD1, 5 bases. This CDR3 has 14 residues. Germline CDR1 reads LGHDT; CDR2 reads YNNKEL (reference sequence). The V end was cut by 2 bases, the J end by 3 bases, with 11 bases between. CDR3 protein: CASSQPLDSYEQYV. The CDR3 DNA reads as TGTGCCAGCAGCCAACCCCTAGACAGCTACGAGCAGTACGTC.